Listed here are 18 T cell receptor beta chains from one sample, sequenced in a study of blood T cell repertoires in COVID-19. This table comes from immunoSEQ multiplex PCR, and its TCRdb copy is limited to in-frame clones, with some not included. The table lists approximately 220,000 clones, around 84% of them singletons. Sequenced: PBMCs or T cells enriched from blood (not recorded which). These receptors were obtained from a man aged 40-49 years who had recovered from COVID-19.

The chain employs TRBV4-1 and TRBJ2-3; D is ambiguous. The CDR3 runs 12 residues. The V gene lost 4 bases and the J gene lost 2 bases, with 4 bases spanning the gap. Germline CDR1 is MGHRA and CDR2 is YSYEKL. CDR3 in DNA: TGCGCCAGCAGCCCCAACACAGATACGCAGTATTTT. Its protein is CASSPNTDTQYF.

About this clone: One end of the junction fails to match germline, which may point to a read error. The rearrangement links TRBV7-7 to TRBJ2-2; 13 bases fit TRBD2. The CDR3 has 16 residues. Germline assignment: CDR1 SSHAT and CDR2 FNYEAQ (reference sequence). The CDR3 DNA sequence: TGTGCTAGCAGCGACGGACTAGCGGGGGTTACCGGGGAGCTGTTTTTT. It encodes CASSDGLAGVTGELFF.

CDR3 sequence: CASSYGLAGSYEQYF. The CDR3 coding sequence is TGTGCCAGCAGTTATGGGCTAGCGGGCTCCTACGAGCAGTACTTC. The rearrangement uses TRBV6-2 or TRBV6-3 and TRBJ2-7, with 8 positions matching TRBD2. The CDR3 has 15 residues. Germline CDR1 and CDR2: MNHEY and SVGEGT. V dropped 3 bases and J dropped 0; count of bases not matched to a gene: 4.

The V gene is TRBV5-8, the J gene TRBJ2-1; TRBD2 aligns across 10 bases. Germline trimming cut 7 bases from V and 6 bases from J; bases unmatched to any gene: 4. CDR3 length: 13 amino acids. In germline, CDR1 is SGHTS, CDR2 YDEGEE. The CDR3 nucleotides are TGTGCCAGCTTGCTAGCGGGAGCCAATGAGCAGTTCTTC. It yields the protein CASLLAGANEQFF.

This rearrangement joins TRBV7-2 to TRBJ2-4; 7 bases fit TRBD1. CDR3 length: 14 amino acids. Germline CDR1 reads SGHTA; CDR2 reads FQGNSA. The ends lost 8 bases at V and 0 bases at J; junction bases unmatched: 4. CDR3 region: CASSGGRAKNIQYF. CDR3 in DNA: TGTGCCAGCTCAGGGGGACGAGCCAAAAACATTCAGTACTTC.

This clone came up a few times. The chain joins TRBV2 to TRBJ2-1, with a weak D call TRBD2 (5 bases). This CDR3 has 16 residues. Germline CDR1 and CDR2: SNHLY and FYNNEI. V was cut by 6 bases and J by 0 bases, with 15 bases left in between. CDR3 nucleotide sequence: TGTGCCAGCAGCCCCTTAGGACGGGGCTCCTACAATGAGCAGTTCTTC. It codes for CASSPLGRGSYNEQFF. Drawing the rest from reference TRBV2 and TRBJ2-1, the complete variable domain is EPEVTQTPSHQVTQMGQEVILRCVPISNHLYFYWYRQILGQKVEFLVSFYNNEISEKSEIFDDQFSVERPDGSNFTLKIRSTKLEDSAMYFCASSPLGRGSYNEQFFGPGTRLTVL.

Note on this clone: At the DNA level, this CDR3 is encoded by other sequences in the same sample as well. V usage is TRBV7-9 and J usage is TRBJ2-2, with D possibly TRBD2 on 5 matching bases. With 4 bases removed from V and 5 bases from J, the gap between germline ends came to 5 bases. CDR1 is SEHNR, CDR2 FQNEAQ, per germline (reference sequence). This CDR3 comprises 12 residues. The DNA of the CDR3 is TGTGCCAGCAGCTCGGGGACCGGGGAGCTGTTTTTT. Amino acids: CASSSGTGELFF.

This chain connects TRBV7-3 to TRBJ2-2; maybe TRBD2 (6 bases). The CDR3 loop spans 16 amino acids. Germline assignment: CDR1 SGHTA and CDR2 FQGTGA. Trimming left V 5 bases short and J 10 bases short, with 23 bases between. In nucleotides, the CDR3 is TGTGCCAGCAGCCCTCGACTAGTATCGGCCGCGGAGGAGCTGTTTTTT. Amino acids: CASSPRLVSAAEELFF.

The V and J genes are TRBV19 and TRBJ1-1, with TRBD1 matching over 7 bases. The V and J ends lost 3 bases and 2 bases, in that order; junction bases with no gene match: 12. CDR3 length: 17 residues. Germline loops: CDR1 LNHDA, CDR2 SQIVND (reference sequence). CDR3 DNA sequence: TGTGCCAGTAGTATCCGACGTGGAGGGGGCGGTAACACTGAAGCTTTCTTT. It codes for CASSIRRGGGGNTEAFF.

The chain is built from TRBV4-1 and TRBJ2-7; 9 nucleotides agree with TRBD1. The CDR3 spans 17 residues. V shed 0 bases, J shed 7 bases, and the junction held 13 bases outside the gene matches. CDR1 and CDR2 from the germline V gene are MGHRA and YSYEKL. The CDR3 DNA follows: TGCGCCAGCAGCCAAGATCCGGGGGGACAGGGATCGGGAGAGCAGTACTTC. Its translation is CASSQDPGGQGSGEQYF.

J is TRBJ2-7 and V is TRBV10-3; tentatively, D is TRBD1 (6 bases). The V and J ends lost 2 bases and 6 bases respectively, with 14 bases between them. Germline V lookup: CDR1 ENHRY, CDR2 SYGVKD. The CDR3 has 14 amino acids. The CDR3 nucleotides read TGTGCCATCAGTGAGGTCCCAGGGGATGGCGAGCAGTACTTC. This translates into CAISEVPGDGEQYF.

V is TRBV7-3 and J is TRBJ2-7; 11 bases map to TRBD2. This CDR3 is built from 13 residues. Germline V gene data show CDR1 as SGHTA and CDR2 as FQGTGA. Losses at the gene ends were 3 bases for V and 6 bases for J; bases not matched to a gene: 1. CDR3 loop: CASSLGTSGEQYF. Written as DNA, the CDR3 is TGTGCCAGCAGCTTGGGGACTAGCGGCGAGCAGTACTTC.

The rearrangement uses TRBV2 and TRBJ2-1; tentative D call: TRBD2 (6 bases). V lost 7 bases to trimming and J lost 3 bases, with 13 bases between them. Germline V gives CDR1 SNHLY, CDR2 FYNNEI. CDR3 length: 14 amino acids. The CDR3 DNA reads as TGTGCCAGCACCCCCGGGAGAGGCTACAATGAGCAGTTCTTC. Translating gives CASTPGRGYNEQFF.

The rearrangement joins TRBV7-3 to TRBJ1-2, with D possibly being TRBD1 (5 bases). Germline loops: CDR1 SGHTA, CDR2 FQGTGA. The V and J ends lost 0 bases and 6 bases respectively, with 11 bases between them. The CDR3 is 14 amino acids. The CDR3 sequence is CASSLTPQGDGYTF. The CDR3 DNA is TGTGCCAGCAGCTTAACACCCCAGGGCGATGGCTACACCTTC.

This chain uses TRBV2 with TRBJ2-1; D may be TRBD2 (6 bases). Deletions cut 2 bases from V and 5 bases from J, with 7 bases between. CDR3 length: 13 amino acids. Germline V lookup: CDR1 SNHLY, CDR2 FYNNEI. Here the CDR3 DNA reads TGTGCCAGCAGTGAACAGCGGGACAATGAGCAGTTCTTC. This codes for CASSEQRDNEQFF.

This chain connects TRBV7-9 to TRBJ1-4; D perhaps matches TRBD1 (5 bases). Germline-derived CDR1 and CDR2 are SEHNR and FQNEAQ (reference sequence). Trimming took off 3 bases at V and 8 bases at J, with 13 bases between the two ends. The CDR3 totals 14 residues. Written as DNA, the CDR3 is TGTGCCAGCAGCTTCACAGGTGCCTCAGAAAAACTGTTTTTT. As protein: CASSFTGASEKLFF.

This clone appeared a few times. The CDR3 spells CASSPDRGPGELFF. CDR3 nucleotides: TGTGCCAGCAGCCCGGACAGGGGCCCCGGGGAGCTGTTTTTT. The chain employs TRBV7-2 and TRBJ2-2, with TRBD1 matching over 9 bases. With V trimmed by 5 bases and J by 6 bases, 4 bases remained unmatched. CDR1 is SGHTA and CDR2 is FQGNSA in the germline V gene. The CDR3 consists of 14 residues.

As to this clone: This specimen includes other DNA sequences encoding the same CDR3. The genes are TRBV28 and TRBJ1-4; 7 nucleotides match TRBD1. V dropped 4 bases and J dropped 0; count of bases not matched to a gene: 2. CDR1 MDHEN and CDR2 SYDVKM come from the germline V gene. The CDR3 loop spans 15 amino acids. CDR3 in DNA: TGTGCCAGCAGTTCGCAGGGGGCAACTAATGAAAAACTGTTTTTT. Translated: CASSSQGATNEKLFF.